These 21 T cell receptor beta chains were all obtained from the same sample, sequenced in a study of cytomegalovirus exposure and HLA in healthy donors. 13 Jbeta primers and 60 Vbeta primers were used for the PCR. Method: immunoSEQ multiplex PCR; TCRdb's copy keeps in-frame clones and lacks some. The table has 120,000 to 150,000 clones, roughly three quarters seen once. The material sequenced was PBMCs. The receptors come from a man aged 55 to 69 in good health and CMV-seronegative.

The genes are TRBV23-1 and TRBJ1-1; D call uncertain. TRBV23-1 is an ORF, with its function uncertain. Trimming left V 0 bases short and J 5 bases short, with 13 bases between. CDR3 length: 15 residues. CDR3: CASSQSLLLRTEAFF. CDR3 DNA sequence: TGCGCCAGCAGTCAATCCCTCCTCCTCCGTACTGAAGCTTTCTTT.

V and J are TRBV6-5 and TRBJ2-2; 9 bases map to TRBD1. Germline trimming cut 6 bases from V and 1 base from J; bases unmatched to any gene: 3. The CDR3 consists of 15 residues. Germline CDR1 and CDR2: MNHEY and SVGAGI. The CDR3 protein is CASRRGQGNTGELFF. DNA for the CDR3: TGTGCCAGCAGACGGGGACAGGGGAACACCGGGGAGCTGTTTTTT.

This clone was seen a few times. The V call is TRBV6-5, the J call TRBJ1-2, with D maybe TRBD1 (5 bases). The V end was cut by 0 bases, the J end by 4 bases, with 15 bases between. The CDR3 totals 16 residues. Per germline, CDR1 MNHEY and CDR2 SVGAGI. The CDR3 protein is CASSYSWGGGGYGYTF. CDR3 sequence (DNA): TGTGCCAGCAGTTACTCGTGGGGGGGAGGAGGCTATGGCTACACCTTC.

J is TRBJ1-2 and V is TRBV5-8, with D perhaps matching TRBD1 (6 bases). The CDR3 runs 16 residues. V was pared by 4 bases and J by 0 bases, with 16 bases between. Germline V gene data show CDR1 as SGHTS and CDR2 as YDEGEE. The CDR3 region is CASSMHTGNPNYGYTF. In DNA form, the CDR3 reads TGTGCCAGCAGCATGCATACAGGGAACCCTAACTATGGCTACACCTTC.

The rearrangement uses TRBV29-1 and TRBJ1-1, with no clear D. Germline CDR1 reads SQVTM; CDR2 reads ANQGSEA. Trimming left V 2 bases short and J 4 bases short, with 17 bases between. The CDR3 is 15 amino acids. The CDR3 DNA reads TGCAGCGTTGAATCCCGGGTCTCGTGGAGCACTGAAGCTTTCTTT. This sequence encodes CSVESRVSWSTEAFF.

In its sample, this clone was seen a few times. The CDR3 loop is CASSVGLAEREEQFF. CDR3 nucleotide sequence: TGTGCCAGCAGCGTAGGCCTAGCGGAGCGAGAGGAGCAGTTCTTC. The V gene is TRBV9, the J gene TRBJ2-1; TRBD2 matches 7 bases. The ends lost 0 bases at V and 10 bases at J; junction bases unmatched: 10. The CDR3 consists of 15 residues. Germline V gives CDR1 SGDLS, CDR2 YYNGEE.

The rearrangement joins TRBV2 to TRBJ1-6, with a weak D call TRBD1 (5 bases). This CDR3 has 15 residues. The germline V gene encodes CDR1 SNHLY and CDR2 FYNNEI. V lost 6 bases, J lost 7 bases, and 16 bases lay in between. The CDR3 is CASSADSFRNSPLHF. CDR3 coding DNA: TGTGCCAGCAGCGCCGACAGTTTTAGGAATTCACCCCTCCACTTT.

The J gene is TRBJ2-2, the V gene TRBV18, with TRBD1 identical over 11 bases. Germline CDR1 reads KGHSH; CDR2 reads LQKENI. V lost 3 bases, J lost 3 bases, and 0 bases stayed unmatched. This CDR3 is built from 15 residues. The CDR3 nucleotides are TGTGCCAGCTCACCGGGACAGGGGGACACCGGGGAGCTGTTTTTT. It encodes CASSPGQGDTGELFF. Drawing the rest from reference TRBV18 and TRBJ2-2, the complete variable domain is NAGVMQNPRHLVRRRGQEARLRCSPMKGHSHVYWYRQLPEEGLKFMVYLQKENIIDESGMPKERFSAEFPKEGPSILRIQQVVRGDSAAYFCASSPGQGDTGELFFGEGSRLTVL.

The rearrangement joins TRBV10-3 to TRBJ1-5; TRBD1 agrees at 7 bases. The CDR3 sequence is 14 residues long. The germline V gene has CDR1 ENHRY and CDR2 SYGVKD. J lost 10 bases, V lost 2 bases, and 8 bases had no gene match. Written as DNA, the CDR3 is TGTGCCATCAGTGAGGGAAGGGGGCGAGAACCCCAGCATTTT. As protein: CAISEGRGREPQHF.

The CDR3 loop reads CAWSVGLASGELFF. CDR3 sequence (DNA): TGTGCCTGGAGTGTGGGACTAGCGAGTGGGGAGCTGTTTTTT. V usage is TRBV30 and J usage is TRBJ2-2, with 10 bases identical to TRBD2. V lost 0 bases to trimming and J lost 8 bases; unmatched junction nucleotides: 3. The CDR3 contains 14 residues. Germline CDR1 and CDR2: GTSNPN and SVGIG (reference sequence).

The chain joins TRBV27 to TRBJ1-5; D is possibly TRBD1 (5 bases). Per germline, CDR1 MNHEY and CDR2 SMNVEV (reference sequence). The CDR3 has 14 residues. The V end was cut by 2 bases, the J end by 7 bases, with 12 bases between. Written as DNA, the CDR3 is TGTGCCAGCAGTTTAAGCTCCGGGGGGCAGCCCCAGCATTTT. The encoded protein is CASSLSSGGQPQHF.

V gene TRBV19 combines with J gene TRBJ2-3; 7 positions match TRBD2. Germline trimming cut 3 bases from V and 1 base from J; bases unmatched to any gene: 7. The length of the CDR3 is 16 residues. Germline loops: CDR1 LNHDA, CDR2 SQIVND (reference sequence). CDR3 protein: CASSMGEGHGTDTQYF. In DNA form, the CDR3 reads TGTGCCAGTAGTATGGGGGAGGGGCACGGCACAGATACGCAGTATTTT.

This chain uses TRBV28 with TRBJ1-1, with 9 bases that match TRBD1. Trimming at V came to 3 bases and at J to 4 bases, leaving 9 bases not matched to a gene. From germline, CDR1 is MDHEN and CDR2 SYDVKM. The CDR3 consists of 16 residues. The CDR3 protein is CASSFQQGAPGTEAFF. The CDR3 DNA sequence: TGTGCCAGCAGTTTTCAACAGGGGGCGCCTGGCACTGAAGCTTTCTTT. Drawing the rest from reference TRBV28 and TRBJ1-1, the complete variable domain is DVKVTQSSRYLVKRTGEKVFLECVQDMDHENMFWYRQDPGLGLRLIYFSYDVKMKEKGDIPEGYSVSREKKERFSLILESASTNQTSMYLCASSFQQGAPGTEAFFGQGTRLTVV.

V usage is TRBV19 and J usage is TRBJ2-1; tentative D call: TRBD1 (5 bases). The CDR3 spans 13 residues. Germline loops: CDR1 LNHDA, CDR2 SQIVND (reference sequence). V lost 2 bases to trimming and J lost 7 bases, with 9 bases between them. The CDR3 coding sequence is TGTGCCAGTAGTATAAGGGGTGGTAATGAGCAGTTCTTC. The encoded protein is CASSIRGGNEQFF.

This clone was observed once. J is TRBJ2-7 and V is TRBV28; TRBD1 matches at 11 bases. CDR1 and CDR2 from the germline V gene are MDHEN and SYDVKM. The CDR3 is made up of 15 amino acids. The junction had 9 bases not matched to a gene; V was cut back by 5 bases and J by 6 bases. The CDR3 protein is CASSVAGTGGTEQYF. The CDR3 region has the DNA TGTGCCAGCAGTGTCGCCGGGACAGGGGGTACCGAGCAGTACTTC.

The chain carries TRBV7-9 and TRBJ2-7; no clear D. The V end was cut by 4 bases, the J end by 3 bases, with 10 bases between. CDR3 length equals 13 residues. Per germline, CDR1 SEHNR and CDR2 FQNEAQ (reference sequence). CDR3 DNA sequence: TGTGCCAGCAGCTCCCCTCCCGGCTACGAGCAGTACTTC. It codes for CASSSPPGYEQYF. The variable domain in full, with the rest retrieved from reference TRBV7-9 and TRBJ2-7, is DTGVSQNPRHKITKRGQNVTFRCDPISEHNRLYWYRQTLGQGPEFLTYFQNEAQLEKSRLLSDRFSAERPKGSFSTLEIQRTEQGDSAMYLCASSSPPGYEQYFGPGTRLTVT.

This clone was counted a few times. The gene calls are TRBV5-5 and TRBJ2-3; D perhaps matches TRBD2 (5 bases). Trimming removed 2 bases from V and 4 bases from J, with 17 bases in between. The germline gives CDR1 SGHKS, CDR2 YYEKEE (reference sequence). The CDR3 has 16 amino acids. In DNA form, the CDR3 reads TGTGCCAGCAGCTTTAGGGCTAGCTGGTTCGCAGATACGCAGTATTTT. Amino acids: CASSFRASWFADTQYF.

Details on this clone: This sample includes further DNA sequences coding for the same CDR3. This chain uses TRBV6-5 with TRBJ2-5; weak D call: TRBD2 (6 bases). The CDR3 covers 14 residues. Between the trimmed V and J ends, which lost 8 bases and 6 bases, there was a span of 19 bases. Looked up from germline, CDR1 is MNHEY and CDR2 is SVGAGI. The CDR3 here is CASRAGFRTKTQYF. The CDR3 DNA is TGTGCCAGCCGGGCGGGGTTTCGGACCAAGACCCAGTACTTC.

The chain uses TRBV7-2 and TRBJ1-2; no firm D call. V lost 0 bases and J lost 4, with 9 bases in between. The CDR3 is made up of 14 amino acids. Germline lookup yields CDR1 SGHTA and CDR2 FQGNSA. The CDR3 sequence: CASSLAMTIYGYTF. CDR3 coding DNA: TGTGCCAGCAGCTTAGCGATGACAATCTATGGCTACACCTTC.

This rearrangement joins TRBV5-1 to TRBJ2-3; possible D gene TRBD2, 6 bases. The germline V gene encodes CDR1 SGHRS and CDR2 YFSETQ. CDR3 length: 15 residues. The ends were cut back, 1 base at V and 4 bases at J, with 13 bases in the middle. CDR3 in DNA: TGCGCCAGCAGCTTGATCCTCGGAGGGGCAGATACGCAGTATTTT. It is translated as CASSLILGGADTQYF.

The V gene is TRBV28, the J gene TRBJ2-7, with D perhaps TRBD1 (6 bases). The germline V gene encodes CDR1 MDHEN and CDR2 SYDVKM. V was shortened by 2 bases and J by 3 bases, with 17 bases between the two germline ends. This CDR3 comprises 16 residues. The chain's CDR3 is CASSLRGRGYHYEQYF. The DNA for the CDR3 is TGTGCCAGCAGTTTACGAGGCAGGGGTTACCACTACGAGCAGTACTTC. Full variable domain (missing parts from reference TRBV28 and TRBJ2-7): DVKVTQSSRYLVKRTGEKVFLECVQDMDHENMFWYRQDPGLGLRLIYFSYDVKMKEKGDIPEGYSVSREKKERFSLILESASTNQTSMYLCASSLRGRGYHYEQYFGPGTRLTVT.